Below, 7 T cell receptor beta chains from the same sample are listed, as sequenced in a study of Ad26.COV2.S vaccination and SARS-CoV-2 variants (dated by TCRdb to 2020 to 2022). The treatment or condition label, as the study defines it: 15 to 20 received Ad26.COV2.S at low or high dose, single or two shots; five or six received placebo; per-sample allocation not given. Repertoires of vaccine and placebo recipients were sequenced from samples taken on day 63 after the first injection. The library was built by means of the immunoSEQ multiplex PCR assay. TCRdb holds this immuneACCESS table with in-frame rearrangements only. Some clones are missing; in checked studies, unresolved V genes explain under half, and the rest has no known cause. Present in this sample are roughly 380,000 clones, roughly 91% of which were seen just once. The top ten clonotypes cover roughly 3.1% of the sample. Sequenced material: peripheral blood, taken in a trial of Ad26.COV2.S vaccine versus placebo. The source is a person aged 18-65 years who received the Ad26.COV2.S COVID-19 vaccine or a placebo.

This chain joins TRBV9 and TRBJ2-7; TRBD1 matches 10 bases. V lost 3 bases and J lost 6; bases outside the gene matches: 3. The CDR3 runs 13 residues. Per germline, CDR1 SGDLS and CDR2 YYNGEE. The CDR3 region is CASSAGQGFEQYF. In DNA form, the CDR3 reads TGTGCCAGCAGCGCGGGACAGGGGTTCGAGCAGTACTTC.

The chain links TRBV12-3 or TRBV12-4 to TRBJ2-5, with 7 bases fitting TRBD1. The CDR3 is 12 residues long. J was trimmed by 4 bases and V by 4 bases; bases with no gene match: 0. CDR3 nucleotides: TGTGCCAGCAGTTCAGGGGGAGAGACCCAGTACTTC. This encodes CASSSGGETQYF.

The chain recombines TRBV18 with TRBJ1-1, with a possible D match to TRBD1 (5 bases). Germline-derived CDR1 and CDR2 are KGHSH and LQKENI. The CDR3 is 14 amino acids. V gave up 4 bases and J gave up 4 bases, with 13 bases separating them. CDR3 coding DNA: TGTGCCAGCTCACTTCCCGACGGGGGCACTGAAGCTTTCTTT. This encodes CASSLPDGGTEAFF.

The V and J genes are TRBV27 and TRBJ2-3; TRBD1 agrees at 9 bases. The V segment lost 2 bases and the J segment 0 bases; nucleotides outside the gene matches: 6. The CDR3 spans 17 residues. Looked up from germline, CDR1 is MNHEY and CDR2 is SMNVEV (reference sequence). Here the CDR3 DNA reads TGTGCCAGCAGTTTACCCACAGGGGGCTCTAGCACAGATACGCAGTATTTT. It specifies CASSLPTGGSSTDTQYF.

CDR3 sequence (DNA): TGTGCCAGCACCTGGCAGGTCTCCTACGAGCAGTACTTC. This gives the protein CASTWQVSYEQYF. The rearrangement links TRBV2 to TRBJ2-7, with D unclear. Trimming removed 7 bases from V and 0 bases from J, with 10 bases in between. Germline CDR1 and CDR2: SNHLY and FYNNEI. The CDR3 consists of 13 residues.

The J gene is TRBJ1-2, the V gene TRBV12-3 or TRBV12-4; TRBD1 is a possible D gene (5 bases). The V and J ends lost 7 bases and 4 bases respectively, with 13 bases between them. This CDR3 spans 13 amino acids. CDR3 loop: CASTQGPTYGYTF. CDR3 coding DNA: TGTGCCAGCACCCAGGGCCCTACCTATGGCTACACCTTC.

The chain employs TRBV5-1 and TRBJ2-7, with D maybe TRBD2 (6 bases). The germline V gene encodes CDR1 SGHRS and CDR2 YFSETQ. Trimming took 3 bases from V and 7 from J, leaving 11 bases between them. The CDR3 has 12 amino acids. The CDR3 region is CASSWEEREQYF. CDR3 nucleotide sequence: TGCGCCAGCAGCTGGGAGGAGAGGGAGCAGTACTTC.